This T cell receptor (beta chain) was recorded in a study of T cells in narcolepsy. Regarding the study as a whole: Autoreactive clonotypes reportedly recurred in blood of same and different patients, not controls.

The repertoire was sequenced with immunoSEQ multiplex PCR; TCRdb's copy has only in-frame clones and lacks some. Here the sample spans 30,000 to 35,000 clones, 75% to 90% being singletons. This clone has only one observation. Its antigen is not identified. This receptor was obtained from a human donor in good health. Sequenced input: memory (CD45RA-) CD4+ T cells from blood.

CDR3 sequence: CASSSPRPPYEQYF. The CDR3 DNA reads TGTGCCAGCAGTTCGCCCCGGCCCCCCTACGAGCAGTACTTC. The gene calls are TRBV27 and TRBJ2-5; D not certain. The J call may be incorrect, as the DNA end agrees better with TRBJ2-7. Germline CDR1 MNHEY, CDR2 SMNVEV (reference sequence). This CDR3 contains 14 residues.